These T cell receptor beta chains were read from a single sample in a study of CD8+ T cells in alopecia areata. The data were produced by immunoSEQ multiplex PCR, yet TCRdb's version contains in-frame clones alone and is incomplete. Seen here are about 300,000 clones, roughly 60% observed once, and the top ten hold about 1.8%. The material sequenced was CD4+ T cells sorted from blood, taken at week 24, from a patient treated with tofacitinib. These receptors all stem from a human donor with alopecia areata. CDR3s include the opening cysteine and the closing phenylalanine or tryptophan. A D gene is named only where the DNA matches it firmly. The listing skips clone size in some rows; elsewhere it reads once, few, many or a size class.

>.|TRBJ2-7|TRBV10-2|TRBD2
TGCGCCAGCAGTGGCAGGGAGGGGCAGCAGTACTTC
CASSGREGQQYF
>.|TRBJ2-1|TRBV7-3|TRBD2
TGTGCCAGCAGCCGCGCGGGGGGCTTGTTAAATGAGCAGTTCTTC
CASSRAGGLLNEQFF
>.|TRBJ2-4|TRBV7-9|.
TGTGCCAGCAGCCCCGAAAACATTCAGTACTTC
CASSPENIQYF
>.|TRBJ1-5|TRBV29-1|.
TGCAGCGCAGGACAGAATAGCAATCAGCCCCAGCATTTT
CSAGQNSNQPQHF
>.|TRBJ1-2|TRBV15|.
TGTGCCACCAGCAGAGACAGGGTCAACTATGGCTACACCTTC
CATSRDRVNYGYTF
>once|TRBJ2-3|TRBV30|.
TGTGCCTGGAGTGTAACCACAGATACGCAGTATTTT
CAWSVTTDTQYF
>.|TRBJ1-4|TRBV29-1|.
TGCAGCGTCAGGGAGGTCGGGGAAAAACTGTTTTTT
CSVREVGEKLFF
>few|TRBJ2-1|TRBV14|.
TGTGCCAGCAGCCGAACCGGGGTCAGTGAGCAGTTCTTC
CASSRTGVSEQFF
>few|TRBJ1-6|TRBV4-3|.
TGCGCCAGCAGCCAGTGGACGGGAAATTCACCCCTCCACTTT
CASSQWTGNSPLHF
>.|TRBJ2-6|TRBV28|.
TGTGCCAGCAGTCAACCGGCAGGGCTCGTCAAAGACCTGACTTTC
CASSQPAGLVKDLTF
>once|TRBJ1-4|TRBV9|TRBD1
TGTGCCAGCAGCCCCGGGACAGGGGATGAAAAACTGTTTTTT
CASSPGTGDEKLFF
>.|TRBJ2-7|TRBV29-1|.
TGCAGCGTTGGAACGAGTTCCTACGAGCAGTACTTC
CSVGTSSYEQYF
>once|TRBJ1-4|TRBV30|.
TGTGCCTGGAGTGTACGATTATCGTCTGCAGGGTATAATGAAAAACTGTTTTTT
CAWSVRLSSAGYNEKLFF
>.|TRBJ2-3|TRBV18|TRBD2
TGTGCCAGCTCACCAAGCGGGGGAGATACGCAGTATTTT
CASSPSGGDTQYF
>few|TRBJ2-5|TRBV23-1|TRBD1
TGCGCCAGCAGTCACTCGGGACAGAGGGCCCAGTACTTC
CASSHSGQRAQYF
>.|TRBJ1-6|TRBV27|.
TGTGCCAGCAGTTTAGCCGGATATTCACCCCTCCACTTT
CASSLAGYSPLHF
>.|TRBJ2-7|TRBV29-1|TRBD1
TGCAGCGGGGGGGACAGGTCCTACGAGCAGTACTTC
CSGGDRSYEQYF
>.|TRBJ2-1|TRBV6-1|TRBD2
TGTGCCAGCAGCGAAGGACTAGCGGGGTACAATGAGCAGTTCTTC
CASSEGLAGYNEQFF
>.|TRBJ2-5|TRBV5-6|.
TGTGCCAGCAGCTTGGGTCGGGTGAGATCACAAGAGACCCAGTACTTC
CASSLGRVRSQETQYF
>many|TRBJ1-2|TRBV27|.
TGTGCCAGCAGCCAGGACAGCAATATCTATGGCTACACCTTC
CASSQDSNIYGYTF
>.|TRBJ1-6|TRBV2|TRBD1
TGTGCCAGCGGCCGGGACAGGGATAATTCACCCCTCCACTTT
CASGRDRDNSPLHF
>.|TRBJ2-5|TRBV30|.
TGTGCCTGGAGTGAGTCCCAAGAGACCCAGTACTTC
CAWSESQETQYF
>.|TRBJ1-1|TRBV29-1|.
TGCAGCGTTGATGGGGAATACACTGAAGCTTTCTTT
CSVDGEYTEAFF
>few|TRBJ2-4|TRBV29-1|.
TGCAGCGTTGAAGTCGTGGCTCTCCAGTACTTC
CSVEVVALQYF
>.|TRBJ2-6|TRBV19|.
TGTGCCAGTAGTATATCGAGCATTAGTCCCATCTCTGGGGCCAACGTCCTGACTTTC
CASSISSISPISGANVLTF
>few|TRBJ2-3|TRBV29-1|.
TGCAGCGTTGACGGTGGGGGCACAGATACGCAGTATTTT
CSVDGGGTDTQYF
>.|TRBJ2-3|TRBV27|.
TGTGCCAGCAGCTTCAATAGGGCCACAGATACGCAGTATTTT
CASSFNRATDTQYF
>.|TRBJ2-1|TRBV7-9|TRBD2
TGTGCCAGCAGCTTAGGACTAGCGGGGGGCTTCTACAATGAGCAGTTCTTC
CASSLGLAGGFYNEQFF
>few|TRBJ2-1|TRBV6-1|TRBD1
TGTGCCAGCAGGCTGCAGGGGGCCACTTACAATGAGCAGTTCTTC
CASRLQGATYNEQFF
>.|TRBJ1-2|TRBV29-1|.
TGCAGCGGTGACGAGCGCCCAGCGGACTATGGCTACACCTTC
CSGDERPADYGYTF
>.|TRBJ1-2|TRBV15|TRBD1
TGTGCCACCAGCCGGGACAGCTATGGCTACACCTTC
CATSRDSYGYTF
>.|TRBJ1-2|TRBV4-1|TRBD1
TGCGCCAGCAGCCAAGGACAGGGGGCTGGTGGCTACACCTTC
CASSQGQGAGGYTF
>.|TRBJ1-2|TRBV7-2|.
TGTGCCAGCAGCTTAGATCGGTCACGGGCTGGCTACACCTTC
CASSLDRSRAGYTF
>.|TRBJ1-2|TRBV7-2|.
TGTGCCAGCAGCTTGTGGACGGGGTCCGAGTATGGCTACACCTTC
CASSLWTGSEYGYTF
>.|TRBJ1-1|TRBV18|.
TGTGCCAGCTCACCACAGAGGCCTGAAGCTTTCTTT
CASSPQRPEAFF
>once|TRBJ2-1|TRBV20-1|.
TGCAGTGTGAACCGGAATGAGCAGTTCTTC
CSVNRNEQFF
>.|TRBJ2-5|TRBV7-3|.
TGTGCCAGCAGCTTGGGGGTCCAAGAGACCCAGTACTTC
CASSLGVQETQYF
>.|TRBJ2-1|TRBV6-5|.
TGTGCCAGCAGTTATCCCCTACTCCGCAATGAGCAGTTCTTC
CASSYPLLRNEQFF
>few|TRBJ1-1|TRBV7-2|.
TGTGCCAGCAGCCTACAGGGGAACACTGAAGCTTTCTTT
CASSLQGNTEAFF
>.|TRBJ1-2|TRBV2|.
TGTGCCAGCGGACACGGGCAAGGCTACACCTTC
CASGHGQGYTF
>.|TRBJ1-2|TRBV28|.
TGTGCCAGCAGTTTATCGTCGGTCATCTATGGCTACACCTTC
CASSLSSVIYGYTF
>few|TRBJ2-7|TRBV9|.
TGTGCCAGCAGCGTAGAAGGAGGCTCCTACGAGCAGTACTTC
CASSVEGGSYEQYF
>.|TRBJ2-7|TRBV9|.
TGTGCCAGCAGAAGGGACCTGGGGCTCGGCGAGCAGTACTTC
CASRRDLGLGEQYF
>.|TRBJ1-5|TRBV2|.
TGTGCCAGCAGTGCAGCGATCAGAGGGGGGAATCAGCCCCAGCATTTT
CASSAAIRGGNQPQHF
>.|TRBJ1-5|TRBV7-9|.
TGTGCCGTCGGCTACAATCAGCCCCAGCATTTT
CAVGYNQPQHF
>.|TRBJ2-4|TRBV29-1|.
TGCAGCGTTGAAGAAGGGGCAGTGAACATTCAGTACTTC
CSVEEGAVNIQYF
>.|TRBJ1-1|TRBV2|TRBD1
TGTGCCGGAGCACAGGGGGGTAGTACTGAAGCTTTCTTT
CAGAQGGSTEAFF
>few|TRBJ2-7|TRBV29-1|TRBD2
TGCAGCGTTGAAGATGGGGGGGAAGAGCAGTACTTC
CSVEDGGEEQYF